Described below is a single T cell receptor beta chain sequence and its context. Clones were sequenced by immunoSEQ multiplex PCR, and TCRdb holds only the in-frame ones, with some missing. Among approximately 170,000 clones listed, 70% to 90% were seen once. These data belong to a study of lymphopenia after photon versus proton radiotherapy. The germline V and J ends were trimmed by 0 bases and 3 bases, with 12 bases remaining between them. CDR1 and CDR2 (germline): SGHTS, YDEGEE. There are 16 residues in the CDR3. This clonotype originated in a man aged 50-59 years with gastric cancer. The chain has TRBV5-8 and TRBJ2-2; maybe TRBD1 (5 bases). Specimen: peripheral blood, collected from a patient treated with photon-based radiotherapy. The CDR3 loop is CASSLAYRRDTGELFF. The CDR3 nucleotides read TGTGCCAGCAGCTTGGCCTACAGGCGAGACACCGGGGAGCTGTTTTTT. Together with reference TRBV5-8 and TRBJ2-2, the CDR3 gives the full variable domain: EAGVTQSPTHLIKTRGQQATLRCSPISGHTSVYWYQQALGLGLQFLLWYDEGEERNRGNFPPRFSGRQFPNYSSELNVNALELEDSALYLCASSLAYRRDTGELFFGEGSRLTVL.